Presented here are 26 T cell receptor beta chains from one specimen sequenced in a study of blood T cell repertoires in COVID-19. Sequencing used immunoSEQ multiplex PCR; TCRdb keeps in-frame clones, though not all of them. The sample records 30,000 to 40,000 clones, about 85% being singletons. Material for sequencing was peripheral blood. The receptors shown here come from a human donor in a cohort sampled during active COVID-19.

The chain recombines TRBV29-1 with TRBJ1-1; a possible D gene is TRBD1 (5 bases). Trimming took 6 bases from V and 3 from J, leaving 14 bases between them. The germline CDR1 and CDR2 sequences are SQVTM and ANQGSEA. There are 13 residues in the CDR3. The CDR3 reads CSVAGGVDTEAFF. The DNA for the CDR3 is TGCAGCGTCGCCGGGGGAGTAGACACTGAAGCTTTCTTT.

V gene TRBV6-1 combines with J gene TRBJ2-7; 9 bases agree with TRBD2. V dropped 1 base and J dropped 1; count of bases not matched to a gene: 2. Germline V gene data show CDR1 as MNHNS and CDR2 as SASEGT. CDR3 length: 15 amino acids. The CDR3 DNA sequence: TGTGCCAGCAGTGAAGTCCTAGCGGGGTCCTACGAGCAGTACTTC. Translation gives CASSEVLAGSYEQYF.

The V and J genes are TRBV19 and TRBJ2-2; 7 bases match TRBD1. Per germline, CDR1 LNHDA and CDR2 SQIVND (reference sequence). The CDR3 has 15 amino acids. J lost 3 bases, V lost 3 bases, and 4 bases had no gene match. The CDR3 DNA reads TGTGCCAGTAGTATCAGGGGGTGGGACACCGGGGAGCTGTTTTTT. This translates into CASSIRGWDTGELFF.

J is TRBJ2-7 and V is TRBV18; D gene unclear. This CDR3 contains 17 residues. Germline V gives CDR1 KGHSH, CDR2 LQKENI. The V gene lost 2 bases and the J gene lost 3 bases, with 20 bases spanning the gap. CDR3 protein: CASSPKAPGGLGYEQYF. In DNA form, the CDR3 reads TGTGCCAGCTCACCAAAGGCGCCAGGTGGGTTGGGCTACGAGCAGTACTTC.

This rearrangement joins TRBV2 to TRBJ2-5, with a tentative D call TRBD1 (6 bases). V shed 3 bases and J shed 3 bases, with 11 bases lying between them. The CDR3 is 14 residues long. Per germline, CDR1 SNHLY and CDR2 FYNNEI. In nucleotides, the CDR3 is TGTGCCAGCAGTGAGGAACAGGGTAAAGAGACCCAGTACTTC. It encodes CASSEEQGKETQYF.

The rearrangement uses TRBV4-1 and TRBJ1-1; TRBD1 aligns across 7 bases. The CDR3 runs to 16 residues. Trimming removed 3 bases from V and 2 bases from J; junction bases left unmatched: 9. CDR1 and CDR2 from the germline V gene are MGHRA and YSYEKL. For the CDR3, the DNA is TGCGCCAGCAGCCACCCCTGGACAGGACGAAACACTGAAGCTTTCTTT. Its translation is CASSHPWTGRNTEAFF.

This chain links TRBV3-1 (or the pseudogene TRBV3-2) with TRBJ1-1, with no clear D. The CDR3 covers 13 residues. Deletions cut 6 bases from V and 0 bases from J, with 8 bases between. Germline values: CDR1 LGHDT, CDR2 YNNKEL (reference sequence). CDR3 residues: CASRQRLNTEAFF. CDR3 nucleotide sequence: TGTGCCAGCAGACAGAGACTGAACACTGAAGCTTTCTTT.

The chain combines TRBV5-8 with TRBJ2-1, with 14 bases lining up with TRBD2. CDR3 length: 15 residues. Germline loops: CDR1 SGHTS, CDR2 YDEGEE. V was pared by 3 bases and J by 14 bases, with 10 bases of the junction left unmatched. CDR3 amino acids: CASSSSPGLAGDKFF. Written as DNA, the CDR3 is TGTGCCAGCAGCTCCTCCCCGGGACTAGCGGGGGACAAGTTCTTC.

The gene calls are TRBV7-9 and TRBJ1-4, with D possibly being TRBD1 (6 bases). Trimming took 5 bases from V and 5 from J, leaving 18 bases between them. CDR3 length: 16 amino acids. Germline lookup yields CDR1 SEHNR and CDR2 FQNEAQ (reference sequence). The CDR3 sequence: CASSAALQGKNEKLFF. CDR3 DNA sequence: TGTGCCAGCAGCGCCGCCTTACAGGGAAAGAATGAAAAACTGTTTTTT.

The J gene is TRBJ2-7, the V gene TRBV12-5; D unresolved. V dropped 2 bases and J dropped 4 bases, with 6 bases sitting between them. The CDR3 is 12 residues long. From germline, CDR1 is LGHNT and CDR2 FRNRAP. CDR3 loop: CASGLSRYEQYF. The CDR3 DNA follows: TGTGCTAGTGGTTTGAGCCGTTACGAGCAGTACTTC.

The chain has TRBV21-1 and TRBJ2-5; whether TRBD1, the table's D call, matches the DNA was not checked. TRBV21-1 counts as a pseudogene. The CDR3 has 14 amino acids. The CDR3 DNA reads as TGTGCCAGCAGCAAAGGGGGACAGGGAGAGACCCAGTACTTC. It is translated as CASSKGGQGETQYF.

V gene TRBV2 combines with J gene TRBJ1-1; D gene uncertain. This CDR3 spans 13 amino acids. The germline V gene encodes CDR1 SNHLY and CDR2 FYNNEI. Trimming removed 0 bases at V and 10 bases at J, with 12 bases between. CDR3 sequence: CASSEARGESAFF. The CDR3 DNA follows: TGTGCCAGCAGTGAAGCGCGCGGCGAATCAGCTTTCTTT.

The chain recombines TRBV3-1 (or the pseudogene TRBV3-2) with TRBJ2-5; D remains ambiguous. CDR1 and CDR2 from the germline V gene are LGHDT and YNNKEL (reference sequence). The germline V and J ends were trimmed by 4 bases and 1 base, with 7 bases remaining between them. The CDR3 totals 13 residues. CDR3: CASSPQIQETQYF. The DNA of the CDR3 is TGTGCCAGCAGCCCACAGATCCAAGAGACCCAGTACTTC.

This clone was seen a handful of times. CDR3: CASSFQDSGDEQFF. The CDR3 DNA is TGCGCCAGCAGCTTCCAGGACTCTGGGGATGAGCAGTTCTTC. The V gene is TRBV5-1, the J gene TRBJ2-1; maybe TRBD2 (5 bases). V shed 2 bases and J shed 8 bases, with 14 bases lying between them. CDR3 size: 14 residues. Germline assignment: CDR1 SGHRS and CDR2 YFSETQ.

The gene calls are TRBV3-1 (or the pseudogene TRBV3-2) and TRBJ2-3; D gene ambiguous. CDR3 length equals 14 residues. Germline V lookup: CDR1 LGHDT, CDR2 YNNKEL (reference sequence). Trimming pared 1 base from V and 2 bases from J, leaving 7 bases between. For the CDR3, the DNA is TGTGCCAGCAGCCAAGGACGGGTCACAGATACGCAGTATTTT. Translation gives CASSQGRVTDTQYF.

This clone was seen a handful of times. The chain has TRBV4-2 and TRBJ1-4; 9 bases map to TRBD1. The CDR3 is 16 amino acids. J was trimmed by 5 bases and V by 2 bases; bases with no gene match: 6. Germline assignment: CDR1 LGHNA and CDR2 YNFKEQ. The CDR3 nucleotides are TGTGCCAGCAGCCAACCCAGAGGGACAGGGAATGAAAAACTGTTTTTT. Translation gives CASSQPRGTGNEKLFF.

This clone was found once. The genes are TRBV3-1 (or the pseudogene TRBV3-2) and TRBJ2-3; 7 bases are a match to TRBD2. The J segment lost 8 bases and the V segment lost 1 base, leaving 6 bases of the junction unmatched. CDR1 is LGHDT and CDR2 is YNNKEL in the germline V gene (reference sequence). This CDR3 is 14 amino acids long. The CDR3 DNA reads as TGTGCCAGCAGCCAAGTGGTCGGGGGGACTACGCAGTATTTT. Protein: CASSQVVGGTTQYF.

The genes are TRBV5-8 and TRBJ1-5, with D possibly being TRBD1 (5 bases). The CDR3 consists of 16 residues. V lost 1 base and J 3 bases, leaving 14 bases between the germline ends. Germline V gives CDR1 SGHTS, CDR2 YDEGEE. The chain's CDR3 is CASSLWGQNPNQPQHF. In DNA form, the CDR3 reads TGTGCCAGCAGCTTGTGGGGCCAAAATCCCAATCAGCCCCAGCATTTT.

Here the CDR3 DNA reads TGTGCCAGCAGCTCACCGAGGGACAGGGGGTTTGAAAAACTGTTTTTT. The encoded protein is CASSSPRDRGFEKLFF. The rearrangement links TRBV5-6 to TRBJ1-4; 11 nucleotides match TRBD1. CDR3 length equals 16 residues. V shed 3 bases and J 7 bases; nucleotides not matched to a gene: 8. Germline-derived CDR1 and CDR2 are SGHDT and YYEEEE.

V gene TRBV20-1 combines with J gene TRBJ2-2; unclear D gene. V was pared by 4 bases and J by 3 bases, with 3 bases between. The length of the CDR3 is 11 residues. The germline V gene encodes CDR1 DFQATT and CDR2 SNEGSKA (reference sequence). The CDR3 DNA follows: TGCAGTGCTACCTACACCGGGGAGCTGTTTTTT. This gives the protein CSATYTGELFF.

The chain couples TRBV3-1 (or the pseudogene TRBV3-2) to TRBJ2-1; D is possibly TRBD2 (6 bases). V shed 5 bases and J shed 2 bases, with 13 bases lying between them. CDR3 length: 15 amino acids. Germline V CDR1 and CDR2: LGHDT, YNNKEL (reference sequence). CDR3 loop: CASSERGTPYNEQFF. The DNA of the CDR3 is TGTGCCAGCAGCGAGCGCGGGACTCCCTACAATGAGCAGTTCTTC.

This chain links TRBV2 with TRBJ2-7, with D tentatively TRBD1 (6 bases). V lost 11 bases and J 3 bases, leaving 17 bases between the germline ends. CDR1 SNHLY and CDR2 FYNNEI come from the germline V gene. The CDR3 contains 13 residues. CDR3 residues: CASGDISLYEQYF. The CDR3 DNA is TGTGCCTCCGGGGACATCAGCCTCTACGAGCAGTACTTC.

V is TRBV27 and J is TRBJ1-1; D perhaps matches TRBD1 (6 bases). The CDR3 length is 17 residues. CDR1 MNHEY and CDR2 SMNVEV come from the germline V gene (reference sequence). With 5 bases removed from V and 0 bases from J, the gap between germline ends came to 19 bases. The CDR3 region has the DNA TGTGCCAGCAGTCGCTACTGGGCCCAGGGGATGAACACTGAAGCTTTCTTT. It yields the protein CASSRYWAQGMNTEAFF.

This clone was detected a few times. J is TRBJ2-2 and V is TRBV27; TRBD2 aligns across 8 bases. Per the germline V gene, CDR1 is MNHEY and CDR2 is SMNVEV (reference sequence). The CDR3 extends over 15 amino acids. V lost 6 bases, J lost 5 bases, and 8 bases stayed unmatched. CDR3 residues: CASRRAAGATGELFF. The CDR3 region has the DNA TGTGCCAGCAGGCGGGCAGCGGGGGCTACCGGGGAGCTGTTTTTT.

The genes are TRBV18 and TRBJ1-5; D ambiguous. The V end lost 6 bases, the J end lost 2 bases, and 8 bases lay between the germline ends. CDR3 length: 13 residues. CDR1 and CDR2 from the germline V gene are KGHSH and LQKENI. The CDR3 DNA reads TGTGCCAGCTCCACAGACGGCAATCAGCCCCAGCATTTT. Its protein product is CASSTDGNQPQHF.

This chain joins TRBV6-5 and TRBJ1-4; no clear D gene. Trimming removed 2 bases from V and 7 bases from J, with 11 bases in between. The CDR3 contains 14 residues. Germline values: CDR1 MNHEY, CDR2 SVGAGI. DNA of the CDR3: TGTGCCAGCAGTTACGTCGGGTCGCCTGAAAAACTGTTTTTT. Translated, it gives CASSYVGSPEKLFF.